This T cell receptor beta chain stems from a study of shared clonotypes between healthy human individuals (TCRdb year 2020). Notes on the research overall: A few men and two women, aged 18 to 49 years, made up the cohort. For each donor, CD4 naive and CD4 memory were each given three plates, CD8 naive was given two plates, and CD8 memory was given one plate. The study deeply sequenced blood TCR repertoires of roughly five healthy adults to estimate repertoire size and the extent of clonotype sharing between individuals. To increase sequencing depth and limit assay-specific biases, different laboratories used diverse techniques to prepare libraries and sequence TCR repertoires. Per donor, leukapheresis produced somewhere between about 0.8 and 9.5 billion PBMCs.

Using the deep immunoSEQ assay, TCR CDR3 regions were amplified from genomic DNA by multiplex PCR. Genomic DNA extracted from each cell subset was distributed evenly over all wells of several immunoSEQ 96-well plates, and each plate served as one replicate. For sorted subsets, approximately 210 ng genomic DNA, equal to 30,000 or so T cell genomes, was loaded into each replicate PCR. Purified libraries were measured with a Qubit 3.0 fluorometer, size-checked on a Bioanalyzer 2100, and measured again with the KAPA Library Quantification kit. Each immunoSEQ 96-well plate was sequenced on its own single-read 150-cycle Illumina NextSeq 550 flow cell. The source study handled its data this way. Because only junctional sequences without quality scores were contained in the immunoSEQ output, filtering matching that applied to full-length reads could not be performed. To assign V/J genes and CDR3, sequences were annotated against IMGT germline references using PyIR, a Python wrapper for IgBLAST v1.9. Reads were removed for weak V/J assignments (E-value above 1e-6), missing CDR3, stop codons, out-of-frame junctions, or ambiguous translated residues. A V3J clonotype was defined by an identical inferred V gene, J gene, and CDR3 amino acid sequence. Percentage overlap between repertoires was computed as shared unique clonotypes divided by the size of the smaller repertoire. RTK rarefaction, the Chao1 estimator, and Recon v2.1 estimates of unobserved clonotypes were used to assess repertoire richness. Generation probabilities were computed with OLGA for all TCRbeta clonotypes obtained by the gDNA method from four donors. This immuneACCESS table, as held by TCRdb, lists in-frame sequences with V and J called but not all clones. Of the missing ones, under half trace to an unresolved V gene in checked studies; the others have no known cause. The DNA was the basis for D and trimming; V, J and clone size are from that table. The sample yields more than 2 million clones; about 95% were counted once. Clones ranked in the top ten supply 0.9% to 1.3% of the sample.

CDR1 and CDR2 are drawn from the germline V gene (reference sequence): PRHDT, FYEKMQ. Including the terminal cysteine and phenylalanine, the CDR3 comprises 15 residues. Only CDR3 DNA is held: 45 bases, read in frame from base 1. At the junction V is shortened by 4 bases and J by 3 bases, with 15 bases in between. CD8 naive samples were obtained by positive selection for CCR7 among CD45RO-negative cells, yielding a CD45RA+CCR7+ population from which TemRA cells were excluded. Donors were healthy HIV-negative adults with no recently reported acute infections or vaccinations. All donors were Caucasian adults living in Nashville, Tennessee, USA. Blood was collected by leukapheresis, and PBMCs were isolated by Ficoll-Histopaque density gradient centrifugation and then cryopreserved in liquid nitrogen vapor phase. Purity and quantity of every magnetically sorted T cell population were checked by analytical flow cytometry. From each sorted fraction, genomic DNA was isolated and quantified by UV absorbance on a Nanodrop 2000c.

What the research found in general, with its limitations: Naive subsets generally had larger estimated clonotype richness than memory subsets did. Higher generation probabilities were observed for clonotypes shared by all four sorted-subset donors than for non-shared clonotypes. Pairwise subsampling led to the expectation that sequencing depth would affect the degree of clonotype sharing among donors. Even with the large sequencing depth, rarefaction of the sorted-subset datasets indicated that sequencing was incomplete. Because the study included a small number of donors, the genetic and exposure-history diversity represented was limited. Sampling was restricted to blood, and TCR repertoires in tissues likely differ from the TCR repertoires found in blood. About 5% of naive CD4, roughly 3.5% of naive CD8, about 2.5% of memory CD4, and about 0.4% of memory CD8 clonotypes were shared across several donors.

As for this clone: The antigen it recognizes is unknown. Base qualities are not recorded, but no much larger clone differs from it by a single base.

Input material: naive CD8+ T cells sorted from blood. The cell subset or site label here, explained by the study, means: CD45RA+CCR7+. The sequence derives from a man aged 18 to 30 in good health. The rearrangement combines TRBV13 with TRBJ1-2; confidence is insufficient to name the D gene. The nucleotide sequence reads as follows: TGTGCCAGCAGCTCCCGCGACGCCGGATACTATGGCTACACCTTC. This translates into CASSSRDAGYYGYTF.